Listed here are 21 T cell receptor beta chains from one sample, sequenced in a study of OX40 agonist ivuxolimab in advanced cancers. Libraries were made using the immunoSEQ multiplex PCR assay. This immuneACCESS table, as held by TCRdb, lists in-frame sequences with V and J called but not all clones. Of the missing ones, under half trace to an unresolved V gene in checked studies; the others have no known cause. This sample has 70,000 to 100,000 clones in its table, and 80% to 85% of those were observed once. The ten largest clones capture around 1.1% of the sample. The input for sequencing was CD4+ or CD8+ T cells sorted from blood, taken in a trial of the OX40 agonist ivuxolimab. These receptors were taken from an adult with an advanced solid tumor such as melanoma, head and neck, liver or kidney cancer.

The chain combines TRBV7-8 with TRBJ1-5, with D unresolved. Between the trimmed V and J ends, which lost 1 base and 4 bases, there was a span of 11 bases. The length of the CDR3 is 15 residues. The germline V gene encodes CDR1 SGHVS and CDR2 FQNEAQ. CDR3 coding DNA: TGTGCCAGCAGCTTAGGGAGTAGCCGTAATCAGCCCCAGCATTTT. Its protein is CASSLGSSRNQPQHF.

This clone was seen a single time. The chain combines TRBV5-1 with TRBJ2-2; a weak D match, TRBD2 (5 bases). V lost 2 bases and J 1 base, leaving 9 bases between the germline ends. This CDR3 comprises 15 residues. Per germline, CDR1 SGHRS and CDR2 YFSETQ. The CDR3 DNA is TGCGCCAGCAGCTTATCGGCGGGGAACACCGGGGAGCTGTTTTTT. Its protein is CASSLSAGNTGELFF.

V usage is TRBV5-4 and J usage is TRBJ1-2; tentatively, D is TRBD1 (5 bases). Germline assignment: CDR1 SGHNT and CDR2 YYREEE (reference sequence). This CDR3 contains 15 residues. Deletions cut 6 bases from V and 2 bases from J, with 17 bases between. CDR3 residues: CASTQPGRKNYGYTF. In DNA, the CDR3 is TGTGCCAGCACCCAACCGGGACGGAAAAACTATGGCTACACCTTC.

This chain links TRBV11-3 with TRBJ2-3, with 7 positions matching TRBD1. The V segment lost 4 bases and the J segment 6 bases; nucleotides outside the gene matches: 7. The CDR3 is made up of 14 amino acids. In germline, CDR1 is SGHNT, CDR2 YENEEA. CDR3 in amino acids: CASSSQGEVDTQYF. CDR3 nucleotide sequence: TGTGCCAGCAGCTCCCAGGGGGAAGTGGATACGCAGTATTTT.

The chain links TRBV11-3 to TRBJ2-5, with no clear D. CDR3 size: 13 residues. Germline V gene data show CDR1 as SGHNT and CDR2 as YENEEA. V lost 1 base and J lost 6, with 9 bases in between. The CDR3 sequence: CASSLGELKTQYF. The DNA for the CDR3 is TGTGCCAGCAGCTTAGGAGAATTGAAGACCCAGTACTTC. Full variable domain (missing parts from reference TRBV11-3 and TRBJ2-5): EAGVVQSPRYKIIEKKQPVAFWCNPISGHNTLYWYLQNLGQGPELLIRYENEEAVDDSQLPKDRFSAERLKGVDSTLKIQPAELGDSAVYLCASSLGELKTQYFGPGTRLLVL.

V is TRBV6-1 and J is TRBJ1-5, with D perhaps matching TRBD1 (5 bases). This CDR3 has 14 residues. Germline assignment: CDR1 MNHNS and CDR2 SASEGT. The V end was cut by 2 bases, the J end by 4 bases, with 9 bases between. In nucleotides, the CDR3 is TGTGCCAGCAGTGAATTGCAGGGTAATCAGCCCCAGCATTTT. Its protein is CASSELQGNQPQHF.

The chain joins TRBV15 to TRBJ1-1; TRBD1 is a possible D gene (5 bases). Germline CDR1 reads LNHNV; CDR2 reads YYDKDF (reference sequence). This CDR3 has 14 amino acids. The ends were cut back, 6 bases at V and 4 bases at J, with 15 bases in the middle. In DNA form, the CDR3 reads TGTGCCACCAGTCGGACCGGGACCTTCACTGAAGCTTTCTTT. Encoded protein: CATSRTGTFTEAFF.

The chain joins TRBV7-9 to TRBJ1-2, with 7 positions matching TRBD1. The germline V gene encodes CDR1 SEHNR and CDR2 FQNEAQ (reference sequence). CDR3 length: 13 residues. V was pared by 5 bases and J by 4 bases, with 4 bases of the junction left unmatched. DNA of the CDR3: TGTGCCAGCAGCCAGAGACAGGGCTATGGCTACACCTTC. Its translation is CASSQRQGYGYTF.

CDR3: CASSQQPQGLNTEAFF. In DNA form, the CDR3 reads TGTGCCAGCAGCCAACAGCCACAGGGACTAAACACTGAAGCTTTCTTT. The chain uses TRBV4-2 and TRBJ1-1, with TRBD1 as a possible D gene (6 bases). Trimming took off 2 bases at V and 2 bases at J, with 15 bases between the two ends. Per germline, CDR1 LGHNA and CDR2 YNFKEQ. The CDR3 spans 16 residues.

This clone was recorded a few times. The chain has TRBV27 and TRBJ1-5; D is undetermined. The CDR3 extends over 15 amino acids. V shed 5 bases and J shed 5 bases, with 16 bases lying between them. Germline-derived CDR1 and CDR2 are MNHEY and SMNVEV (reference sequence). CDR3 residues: CASSLRGPVYQPQHF. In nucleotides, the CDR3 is TGTGCCAGCAGTCTCCGAGGACCTGTTTATCAGCCCCAGCATTTT.

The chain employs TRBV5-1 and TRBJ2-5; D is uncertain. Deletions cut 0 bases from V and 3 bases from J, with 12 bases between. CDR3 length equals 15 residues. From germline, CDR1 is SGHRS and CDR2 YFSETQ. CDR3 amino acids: CASSLVAGLEETQYF. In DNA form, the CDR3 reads TGCGCCAGCAGCTTGGTTGCAGGTCTGGAAGAGACCCAGTACTTC.

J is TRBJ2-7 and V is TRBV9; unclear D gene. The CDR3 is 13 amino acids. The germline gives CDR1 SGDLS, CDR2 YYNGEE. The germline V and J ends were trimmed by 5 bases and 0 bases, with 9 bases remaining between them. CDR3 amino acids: CASSRVSSYEQYF. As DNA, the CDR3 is TGTGCCAGCAGTAGGGTTAGCTCCTACGAGCAGTACTTC.

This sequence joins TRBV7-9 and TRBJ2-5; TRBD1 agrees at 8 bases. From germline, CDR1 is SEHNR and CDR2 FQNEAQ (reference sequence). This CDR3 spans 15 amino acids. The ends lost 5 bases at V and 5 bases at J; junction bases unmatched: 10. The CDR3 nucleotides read TGTGCCAGCAGCCAAACAGACAGGGGCTGGGAGACCCAGTACTTC. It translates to CASSQTDRGWETQYF.

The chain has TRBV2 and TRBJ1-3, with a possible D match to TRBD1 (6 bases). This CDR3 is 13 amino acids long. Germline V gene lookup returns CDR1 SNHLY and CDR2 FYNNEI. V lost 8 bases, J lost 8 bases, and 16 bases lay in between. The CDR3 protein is CASEGGRGDTIYF. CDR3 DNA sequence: TGTGCCAGCGAAGGGGGTCGGGGTGACACCATATATTTT.

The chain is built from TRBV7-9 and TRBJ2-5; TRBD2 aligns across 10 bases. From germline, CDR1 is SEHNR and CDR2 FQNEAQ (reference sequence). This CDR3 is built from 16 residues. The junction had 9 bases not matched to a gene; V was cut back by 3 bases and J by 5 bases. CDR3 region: CASSFTSGVGGETQYF. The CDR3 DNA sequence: TGTGCCAGCAGCTTTACTAGCGGGGTTGGCGGGGAGACCCAGTACTTC.

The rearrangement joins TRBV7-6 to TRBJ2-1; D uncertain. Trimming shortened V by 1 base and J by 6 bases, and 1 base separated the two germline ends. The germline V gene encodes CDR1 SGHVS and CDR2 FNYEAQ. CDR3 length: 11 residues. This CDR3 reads CASSLGNEQFF. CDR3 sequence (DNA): TGTGCCAGCAGCTTAGGCAATGAGCAGTTCTTC.

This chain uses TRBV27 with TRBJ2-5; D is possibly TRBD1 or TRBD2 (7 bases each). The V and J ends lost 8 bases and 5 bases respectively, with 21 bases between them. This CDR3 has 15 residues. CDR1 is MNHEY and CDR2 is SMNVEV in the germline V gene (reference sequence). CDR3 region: CASRSGRGGRETQYF. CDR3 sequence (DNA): TGTGCCAGCCGATCGGGCAGGGGGGGCAGGGAGACCCAGTACTTC.

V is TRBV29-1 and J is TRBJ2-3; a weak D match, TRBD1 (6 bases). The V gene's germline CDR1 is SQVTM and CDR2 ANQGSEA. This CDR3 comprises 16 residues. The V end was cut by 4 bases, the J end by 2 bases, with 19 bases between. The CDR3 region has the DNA TGCAGCGTTGGAGGTCGTGAGGGGGACCCCACAGATACGCAGTATTTT. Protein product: CSVGGREGDPTDTQYF.

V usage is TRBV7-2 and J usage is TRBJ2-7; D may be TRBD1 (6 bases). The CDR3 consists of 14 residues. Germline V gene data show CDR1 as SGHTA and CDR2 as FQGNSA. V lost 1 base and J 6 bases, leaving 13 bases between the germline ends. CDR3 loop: CASSLVGHEGEQYF. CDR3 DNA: TGTGCCAGCAGCTTAGTGGGACATGAGGGCGAGCAGTACTTC. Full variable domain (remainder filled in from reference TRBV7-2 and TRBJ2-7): GAGVSQSPSNKVTEKGKDVELRCDPISGHTALYWYRQSLGQGLEFLIYFQGNSAPDKSGLPSDRFSAERTGGSVSTLTIQRTQQEDSAVYLCASSLVGHEGEQYFGPGTRLTVT.

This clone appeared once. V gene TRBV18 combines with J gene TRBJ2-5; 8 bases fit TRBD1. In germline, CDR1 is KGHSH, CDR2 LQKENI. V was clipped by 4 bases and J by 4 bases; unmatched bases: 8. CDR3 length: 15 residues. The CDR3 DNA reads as TGTGCCAGCTCACTCTCGGACAGGGCCGGAGAGACCCAGTACTTC. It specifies CASSLSDRAGETQYF.

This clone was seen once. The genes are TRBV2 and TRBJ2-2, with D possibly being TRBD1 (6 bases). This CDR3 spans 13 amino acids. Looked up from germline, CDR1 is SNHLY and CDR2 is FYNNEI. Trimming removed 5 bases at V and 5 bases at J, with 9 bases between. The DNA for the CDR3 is TGTGCCAGCAGTAACAGGGCAACCGGGGAGCTGTTTTTT. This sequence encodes CASSNRATGELFF.